The 8 T cell receptor beta chains below were found in one sample sequenced in a study of blood T cell repertoires in COVID-19. Sequencing used immunoSEQ multiplex PCR; TCRdb keeps in-frame clones, though not all of them. Of 99,000 or so clones detected, approximately 78% appear once; the ten largest clones hold 15%. What was sequenced was peripheral blood. These receptors all stem from an elderly woman with acute or convalescent COVID-19.

The chain carries TRBV21-1 and TRBJ2-7; the table's D call TRBD1 went unverified against the DNA. TRBV21-1 is annotated as a pseudogene. CDR3 size: 17 residues. CDR3: CASSPRTAYLHSYEQYV. Here the CDR3 DNA reads TGTGCCAGCAGCCCACGGACAGCCTATCTCCACTCCTACGAGCAGTACGTC.

V is TRBV7-9 and J is TRBJ2-1; D remains ambiguous. The CDR3 consists of 15 residues. Germline CDR1 SEHNR, CDR2 FQNEAQ (reference sequence). Trimming removed 2 bases from V and 0 bases from J, with 8 bases in between. DNA for the CDR3: TGTGCCAGCAGCTTACGCTCGAGCTCCTACAATGAGCAGTTCTTC. Protein: CASSLRSSSYNEQFF.

The chain carries TRBV29-1 and TRBJ1-1; D perhaps matches TRBD1 (5 bases). Germline lookup yields CDR1 SQVTM and CDR2 ANQGSEA. The V end lost 5 bases, the J end lost 4 bases, and 17 bases lay between the germline ends. This CDR3 is 14 amino acids long. CDR3 loop: CSVTTQQVTTEAFF. CDR3 bases: TGCAGCGTTACAACCCAACAGGTGACCACTGAAGCTTTCTTT.

The V and J genes are TRBV7-9 and TRBJ1-2, with D perhaps matching TRBD1 (5 bases). CDR1 SEHNR and CDR2 FQNEAQ come from the germline V gene (reference sequence). V lost 3 bases to trimming and J lost 3 bases, with 11 bases between them. The CDR3 sequence is 14 residues long. The CDR3: CASSLSTEDYGYTF. DNA for the CDR3: TGTGCCAGCAGCTTGTCGACAGAGGACTATGGCTACACCTTC.

The chain employs TRBV3-1 (or the pseudogene TRBV3-2) and TRBJ1-4; 7 nucleotides match TRBD1. Germline values: CDR1 LGHDT, CDR2 YNNKEL (reference sequence). J gave up 7 bases and V 4 bases, and 9 bases lay outside the gene matches. The CDR3 extends over 15 amino acids. The CDR3 nucleotides are TGTGCCAGCAGCCCCACCTTCGGACAGGTTGAAAAACTGTTTTTT. Encoded protein: CASSPTFGQVEKLFF.

The V gene is TRBV6-5, the J gene TRBJ2-7; 9 bases line up with TRBD2. The CDR3 is made up of 15 amino acids. J gave up 0 bases and V 5 bases, and 5 bases lay outside the gene matches. Per germline, CDR1 MNHEY and CDR2 SVGAGI. CDR3 coding DNA: TGTGCCAGCAGTATGACTAGCGGATCCTCCTACGAGCAGTACTTC. Translated: CASSMTSGSSYEQYF.

This chain connects TRBV18 to TRBJ1-1; perhaps TRBD1 as D (6 bases). The CDR3 extends over 12 amino acids. Germline values: CDR1 KGHSH, CDR2 LQKENI. Trimming removed 3 bases from V and 8 bases from J, with 10 bases in between. The DNA of the CDR3 is TGTGCCAGCTCACCTGGACAGATAGAAGCTTTCTTT. This codes for CASSPGQIEAFF.

This clone was seen just once. V is TRBV2 and J is TRBJ1-1; D possibly corresponds to TRBD1 (5 bases). Looked up from germline, CDR1 is SNHLY and CDR2 is FYNNEI. This CDR3 has 14 amino acids. V was trimmed by 6 bases and J by 1 base, leaving 12 bases between them. The CDR3 bases are TGTGCCAGCAGGACCCAGGGTGGGAACACTGAAGCTTTCTTT. It specifies CASRTQGGNTEAFF.